These 20 T cell receptor beta chains were all obtained from the same sample, sequenced in a study of blood T cell repertoires in COVID-19 (dated by TCRdb to about 2020). Library prep was done by the immunoSEQ multiplex PCR assay. TCRdb re-hosts the immuneACCESS table, in-frame sequences only. Its copies lack some clones; in the studies checked, an unresolved V gene accounts for under half of them, and the cause for the rest is not known. The sample table shows around 370,000 clones, and roughly 91% are seen once. About 1.2% of the sample goes to the ten largest clones. The sample was PBMCs or T cells enriched from blood (not recorded which). Receptors originate from a woman aged 18-29 years who had recovered from COVID-19.

The chain joins TRBV30 to TRBJ1-4, with 8 bases fitting TRBD1. CDR3 size: 13 residues. V gave up 5 bases and J gave up 5 bases; unmatched junction bases: 4. CDR1 and CDR2 from the germline V gene are GTSNPN and SVGIG (reference sequence). CDR3 bases: TGTGCCTGGGGGACAGGCGGCAATGAAAAACTGTTTTTT. Translated: CAWGTGGNEKLFF. The variable domain in full, with the rest retrieved from reference TRBV30 and TRBJ1-4, is SQTIHQWPATLVQPVGSPLSLECTVEGTSNPNLYWYRQAAGRGLQLLFYSVGIGQISSEVPQNLSASRPQDRQFILSSKKLLLSDSGFYLCAWGTGGNEKLFFGSGTQLSVL.

This clone was recorded a few times. This chain joins TRBV6-4 and TRBJ2-3; 7 bases agree with TRBD2. This CDR3 region has 14 residues. Trimming at V came to 4 bases and at J to 0 bases, leaving 1 base not matched to a gene. The germline CDR1 and CDR2 sequences are MRHNA and SNTAGT. The CDR3 region is CASSASGSTDTQYF. The CDR3 region has the DNA TGTGCCAGCAGTGCTAGCGGCAGCACAGATACGCAGTATTTT.

The rearrangement links TRBV7-9 to TRBJ2-1, with 8 nucleotides matching TRBD1. J lost 1 base, V lost 5 bases, and 10 bases had no gene match. Germline-derived CDR1 and CDR2 are SEHNR and FQNEAQ (reference sequence). This CDR3 comprises 17 residues. The chain's CDR3 is CASSPETGARSYNEQFF. In nucleotides, the CDR3 is TGTGCCAGCAGCCCAGAGACAGGGGCGAGATCCTACAATGAGCAGTTCTTC.

The chain couples TRBV5-4 to TRBJ2-5; no clear D gene. The CDR3 sequence is 13 residues long. Per germline, CDR1 SGHNT and CDR2 YYREEE (reference sequence). Trimming removed 0 bases from V and 4 bases from J, with 7 bases in between. The CDR3 region is CASSLGLRETQYF. CDR3 in DNA: TGTGCCAGCAGCTTGGGACTGCGAGAGACCCAGTACTTC.

This chain connects TRBV7-2 to TRBJ2-3; possible D gene TRBD2, 6 bases. Germline V gene lookup returns CDR1 SGHTA and CDR2 FQGNSA. V lost 5 bases to trimming and J lost 3 bases, with 12 bases between them. This CDR3 comprises 14 residues. In DNA form, the CDR3 reads TGTGCCAGCAGCCCGGGGGAGCGGACAGATACGCAGTATTTT. This codes for CASSPGERTDTQYF.

The J gene is TRBJ1-3, the V gene TRBV4-1; D perhaps matches TRBD1 (5 bases). V dropped 1 base and J dropped 1 base, with 8 bases sitting between them. This CDR3 is 15 amino acids long. The germline CDR1 and CDR2 sequences are MGHRA and YSYEKL. CDR3 sequence reads: CASSQVPGSGNTIYF. The CDR3 DNA sequence: TGCGCCAGCAGCCAAGTACCAGGGTCTGGAAACACCATATATTTT.

The chain couples TRBV7-8 to TRBJ2-1, with D possibly being TRBD1 (5 bases). The germline CDR1 and CDR2 sequences are SGHVS and FQNEAQ. The CDR3 has 17 amino acids. The V and J ends lost 5 bases and 8 bases respectively, with 25 bases between them. The CDR3 loop is CASSPYAMTTAKYEQFF. DNA for the CDR3: TGTGCCAGCAGCCCATACGCTATGACGACAGCCAAGTATGAGCAGTTCTTC.

This clone was seen only once. Written as DNA, the CDR3 is TGTGCCAGCAGTGGAAAGACAGGGTACACCGGGGAGCTGTTTTTT. Protein sequence: CASSGKTGYTGELFF. The chain joins TRBV25-1 to TRBJ2-2; 7 nucleotides align to TRBD1. Losses at the gene ends were 4 bases for V and 3 bases for J; bases not matched to a gene: 5. The CDR3 loop spans 15 amino acids. CDR1 MGHDK and CDR2 SYGVNS come from the germline V gene.

This clone was detected only a few times. The chain joins TRBV18 to TRBJ2-1; possible D gene TRBD2, 5 bases. Germline V lookup: CDR1 KGHSH, CDR2 LQKENI. This CDR3 is built from 14 residues. V lost 1 base and J 8 bases, leaving 12 bases between the germline ends. The CDR3 spells CASSPRRGLDEQFF. As DNA, the CDR3 is TGTGCCAGCTCACCACGCAGAGGGTTGGATGAGCAGTTCTTC.

The chain joins TRBV3-1 (or the pseudogene TRBV3-2) to TRBJ1-2; perhaps TRBD1 as D (5 bases). Germline loops: CDR1 LGHDT, CDR2 YNNKEL (reference sequence). CDR3 length: 13 residues. Trimming stripped 1 base from V and 7 bases from J, with 10 bases between. In DNA, the CDR3 is TGTGCCAGCAGCCAAGGCGGGGGGAGTGGCTACACCTTC. Protein: CASSQGGGSGYTF.

The V gene is TRBV24-1, the J gene TRBJ1-5; weak D call: TRBD1 (6 bases). This CDR3 is 15 amino acids long. With 3 bases removed from V and 9 bases from J, the gap between germline ends came to 17 bases. CDR1 is KGHDR and CDR2 is SFDVKD in the germline V gene. CDR3 sequence reads: CATSDTGGAGGPQHF. CDR3 DNA: TGTGCCACCAGTGATACGGGGGGGGCTGGAGGGCCCCAGCATTTT.

The V gene is TRBV4-3, the J gene TRBJ1-6; D unresolved. V shed 4 bases and J shed 7 bases, with 14 bases lying between them. The CDR3 sequence is 15 residues long. Germline CDR1 reads LGHNA; CDR2 reads YSLEER. CDR3 in amino acids: CASSRAESPNSPLHF. CDR3 in DNA: TGCGCCAGCAGCCGCGCCGAGTCCCCGAATTCACCCCTCCACTTT.

The genes are TRBV6-5 and TRBJ1-3; tentative D call: TRBD1 (6 bases). V was shortened by 0 bases and J by 4 bases, with 10 bases between the two germline ends. The germline gives CDR1 MNHEY, CDR2 SVGAGI. This CDR3 has 15 amino acids. CDR3 DNA: TGTGCCAGCAGTTACTCCAGGGGACCCGGAAACACCATATATTTT. Protein: CASSYSRGPGNTIYF.

This sequence joins TRBV6-5 and TRBJ1-2; D gene unclear. Trimming cost V 1 base and J 1 base, with 4 bases left between them. The CDR3 spans 13 residues. Germline V CDR1 and CDR2: MNHEY, SVGAGI. CDR3 protein: CASSYFGNYGYTF. In DNA form, the CDR3 reads TGTGCCAGCAGTTACTTCGGTAACTATGGCTACACCTTC.

This clone has just one count. The V gene is TRBV6-6, the J gene TRBJ1-2; 8 bases match TRBD1. Germline V gene data show CDR1 as MNHNY and CDR2 as SVGAGI (reference sequence). This CDR3 region has 13 residues. Trimming removed 5 bases from V and 6 bases from J; junction bases left unmatched: 5. CDR3 in amino acids: CASSQRTGNGYTF. The CDR3 region has the DNA TGTGCCAGCAGTCAGAGGACAGGGAATGGCTACACCTTC.

This clone was observed a few times. CDR3 sequence: CASSPSDSRGAFF. In DNA, the CDR3 is TGTGCCAGCTCACCATCGGACAGTAGGGGGGCTTTCTTT. This chain connects TRBV18 to TRBJ1-1; TRBD1 is a possible D gene (6 bases). The CDR3 consists of 13 residues. The V end lost 2 bases, the J end lost 11 bases, and 15 bases lay between the germline ends. Germline V gene sequence: CDR1 KGHSH, CDR2 LQKENI. Full variable domain (outside the CDR3, taken from reference TRBV18 and TRBJ1-1): NAGVMQNPRHLVRRRGQEARLRCSPMKGHSHVYWYRQLPEEGLKFMVYLQKENIIDESGMPKERFSAEFPKEGPSILRIQQVVRGDSAAYFCASSPSDSRGAFFGQGTRLTVV.

The chain employs TRBV29-1 and TRBJ1-3; TRBD1 matches at 8 bases. The germline V gene has CDR1 SQVTM and CDR2 ANQGSEA. The CDR3 sequence is 16 residues long. With V trimmed by 4 bases and J by 7 bases, 15 bases remained unmatched. As DNA, the CDR3 is TGCAGCGTTGCCCGACCCGACAGGGGTGCGGGGAACACCATATATTTT. Residues: CSVARPDRGAGNTIYF.

The chain carries TRBV10-3 and TRBJ1-1, with D perhaps TRBD1 (5 bases). From germline, CDR1 is ENHRY and CDR2 SYGVKD. CDR3 size: 14 residues. With 3 bases removed from V and 4 bases from J, the gap between germline ends came to 12 bases. This chain's CDR3 is CAISDSRGGTEAFF. CDR3 DNA: TGTGCCATCAGTGATTCTAGGGGAGGCACTGAAGCTTTCTTT.

The chain recombines TRBV7-2 with TRBJ2-2; D perhaps matches TRBD2 (5 bases). V lost 10 bases and J 6 bases, leaving 15 bases between the germline ends. The germline CDR1 and CDR2 sequences are SGHTA and FQGNSA. CDR3 size: 13 residues. The CDR3 sequence is CATGIRISGELFF. CDR3 in DNA: TGTGCCACCGGGATCAGGATCTCCGGGGAGCTGTTTTTT.

The gene calls are TRBV7-2 and TRBJ2-3, with TRBD2 matching 12 bases. J gave up 4 bases and V 5 bases, and 7 bases lay outside the gene matches. Germline-derived CDR1 and CDR2 are SGHTA and FQGNSA. The CDR3 is 16 amino acids. CDR3 sequence: CASSGALAGGPDTQYF. The CDR3, as DNA: TGTGCCAGCAGCGGAGCACTAGCGGGGGGCCCAGATACGCAGTATTTT.